This T cell receptor beta chain is drawn from a study of shared clonotypes between healthy human individuals. Naive-designated CD8 cells lacked CD45RO, were positively enriched for CCR7, and omitted terminally differentiated effector memory CD45RA+ cells. Those who donated were healthy HIV-negative adults, with no recent acute infections or vaccinations reported. Germline lookup yields CDR1 SEHNR and CDR2 FQNEAQ (reference sequence). Trimming cost V 3 bases and J 5 bases; bases outside gene matches: 6. The CDR3 totals 15 residues. The protocol was immunoSEQ multiplex PCR, while the TCRdb copy is restricted to in-frame clones and leaves out a portion. The table records about 750,000 clones, 80% to 95% of them present only once.

The source of this sequence is a man younger than 45 in good health. The sample consisted of naive CD8+ T cells sorted from blood. This chain links TRBV7-9 with TRBJ2-3; TRBD2 matches 9 bases. DNA for the CDR3: TGTGCCAGCAGCTTGGGCGGACTAGCGTTAGATACGCAGTATTTT. Translating gives CASSLGGLALDTQYF.